Below, 13 T cell receptor beta chains from the same sample are listed, as sequenced in a study of early T cells in non-severe SARS-CoV-2 infection. One entry per CDR3 protein, called by TCRdb with MiXCR from the 5' RACE reads. The table records around 26,000 distinct CDR3 sequences, around 4.4% of them present only once. Sample: whole blood. Receptors were obtained from an adult who was a healthcare worker with PCR-confirmed SARS-CoV-2 infection or an uninfected control (not recorded which).

By share, this clonotype counts as medium-sized. The V gene is TRBV11-1, the J gene TRBJ2-1; 9 nucleotides match TRBD2. Per germline, CDR1 SGHAT and CDR2 FQDESV (reference sequence). Losses at the gene ends were 6 bases for V and 7 bases for J; bases not matched to a gene: 10. The CDR3 is 15 amino acids. The CDR3 DNA sequence: TGTGCCAGCAGAGGGGGACTAGCAACGAATAATGAGCAGTTCTTC. Its translation is CASRGGLATNNEQFF.

This clonotype has a count of ten or more. The chain links TRBV6-6 to TRBJ1-5; tentatively, D is TRBD1 (6 bases). The CDR3 spans 15 residues. Trimming took 8 bases from V and 7 from J, leaving 21 bases between them. Germline CDR1 and CDR2: MNHNY and SVGAGI (reference sequence). CDR3 in DNA: TGTGCCAGCGCCCCCCTTTTGGGGGGCGGACAGCCCCAGCATTTT. Translated: CASAPLLGGGQPQHF.

This clonotype was detected many times. The V and J genes are TRBV20-1 and TRBJ1-5; the match to TRBD1 covers 8 bases. Germline lookup yields CDR1 DFQATT and CDR2 SNEGSKA (reference sequence). V lost 5 bases and J lost 3; bases outside the gene matches: 3. CDR3 size: 13 residues. DNA of the CDR3: TGCAGTGCTTGGACAGGGTACAATCAGCCCCAGCATTTT. As protein: CSAWTGYNQPQHF.

This clonotype was recorded at least ten times. The rearrangement joins TRBV12-3 or TRBV12-4 to TRBJ2-7; the match to TRBD1 covers 10 bases. V gave up 6 bases and J gave up 3 bases; unmatched junction bases: 5. The CDR3 sequence is 14 residues long. The DNA for the CDR3 is TGTGCCAGCAGGCCCGGGACAGGGGACTACGAGCAGTACTTC. Translated: CASRPGTGDYEQYF.

The sample holds many counts of this clonotype. The chain recombines TRBV7-2 with TRBJ2-3, with D tentatively TRBD1 (6 bases). The V end lost 2 bases, the J end lost 6 bases, and 9 bases lay between the germline ends. The CDR3 totals 13 residues. Germline V lookup: CDR1 SGHTA, CDR2 FQGNSA. CDR3 DNA: TGTGCCAGCAGCTTAATGGGGGCGGATACGCAGTATTTT. This gives the protein CASSLMGADTQYF.

This clonotype occurred many times. The rearrangement uses TRBV18 and TRBJ2-7; 15 bases are shared with TRBD2. The CDR3 has 17 amino acids. From germline, CDR1 is KGHSH and CDR2 LQKENI. With V trimmed by 0 bases and J by 6 bases, 6 bases remained unmatched. CDR3 in amino acids: CASSPPGLAGGLSEQYF. The CDR3 nucleotides are TGTGCCAGCTCACCACCGGGACTAGCGGGAGGTCTGTCCGAGCAGTACTTC. Looking up the rest from reference TRBV18 and TRBJ2-7 gives the full variable domain: NAGVMQNPRHLVRRRGQEARLRCSPMKGHSHVYWYRQLPEEGLKFMVYLQKENIIDESGMPKERFSAEFPKEGPSILRIQQVVRGDSAAYFCASSPPGLAGGLSEQYFGPGTRLTVT.

This clonotype was picked up a small number of times. The chain uses TRBV12-3 or TRBV12-4 and TRBJ2-2, with 7 bases matching TRBD1. Losses at the gene ends were 6 bases for V and 5 bases for J; bases not matched to a gene: 9. This CDR3 contains 15 residues. The CDR3 region is CASSRDSVRTGELFF. The CDR3 nucleotides are TGTGCCAGCAGCCGGGACAGCGTCCGGACCGGGGAGCTGTTTTTT.

CDR3 residues: CASSPTYSGGLDTQYF. The DNA for the CDR3 is TGTGCCAGCAGCCCCACGTATAGTGGGGGCTTGGATACGCAGTATTTT. This chain links TRBV4-2 with TRBJ2-3; D is possibly TRBD1 (6 bases). Trimming removed 4 bases from V and 6 bases from J, with 20 bases in between. The CDR3 consists of 16 residues. From germline, CDR1 is LGHNA and CDR2 YNFKEQ.

In this sample, this clonotype turned up many times. CDR3 bases: TGCGCCAGCAAAATAGGGGCAGATCTAAACACCGGGGAGCTGTTTTTT. It yields the protein CASKIGADLNTGELFF. The rearrangement uses TRBV5-1 and TRBJ2-2; tentatively, D is TRBD1 (5 bases). Trimming took 6 bases from V and 2 from J, leaving 17 bases between them. The CDR3 loop spans 16 amino acids. CDR1 and CDR2 (germline): SGHRS, YFSETQ.

The chain combines TRBV29-1 with TRBJ2-2; 8 bases match TRBD1. The length of the CDR3 is 14 residues. Germline lookup yields CDR1 SQVTM and CDR2 ANQGSEA. Trimming removed 6 bases from V and 6 bases from J; junction bases left unmatched: 9. CDR3 sequence: CSVKYDRGAGELFF. CDR3 bases: TGCAGCGTGAAGTACGACAGGGGTGCCGGGGAGCTGTTTTTT.

This clonotype was picked up many times. This chain uses TRBV9 with TRBJ2-3; maybe TRBD2 (6 bases). Germline CDR1 reads SGDLS; CDR2 reads YYNGEE. The CDR3 runs 15 residues. V lost 3 bases and J lost 0, with 11 bases in between. The CDR3 spells CASSASATSTDTQYF. CDR3 DNA: TGTGCCAGCAGCGCTAGCGCAACTAGCACAGATACGCAGTATTTT.

In this sample, this clonotype turned up many times. The gene calls are TRBV19 and TRBJ1-5; no firm D call. The CDR3 covers 15 residues. V lost 2 bases and J 7 bases, leaving 15 bases between the germline ends. Looked up from germline, CDR1 is LNHDA and CDR2 is SQIVND (reference sequence). The CDR3: CASSIYDLSGQPQHF. CDR3 nucleotide sequence: TGTGCCAGTAGTATATATGACCTCTCTGGGCAGCCCCAGCATTTT.

There are many counts of this clonotype. V usage is TRBV9 and J usage is TRBJ2-7; 8 positions agree with TRBD1. The J segment lost 2 bases and the V segment lost 2 bases, leaving 3 bases of the junction unmatched. CDR1 and CDR2 from the germline V gene are SGDLS and YYNGEE. The CDR3 length is 14 residues. CDR3 residues: CASSVRDRTYEQYF. In nucleotides, the CDR3 is TGTGCCAGCAGCGTTCGGGACAGGACCTACGAGCAGTACTTC.